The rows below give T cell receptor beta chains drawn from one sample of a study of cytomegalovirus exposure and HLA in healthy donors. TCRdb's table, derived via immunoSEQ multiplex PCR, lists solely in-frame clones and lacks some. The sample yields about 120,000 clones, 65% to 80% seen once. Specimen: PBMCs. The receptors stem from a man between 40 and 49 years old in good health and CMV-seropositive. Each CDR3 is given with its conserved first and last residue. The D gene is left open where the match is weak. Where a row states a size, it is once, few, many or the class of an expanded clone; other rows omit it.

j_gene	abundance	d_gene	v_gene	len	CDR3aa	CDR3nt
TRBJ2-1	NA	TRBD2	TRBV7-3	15	CASSLKGLGNNEQFF	TGTGCCAGCAGCTTAAAAGGACTAGGGAACAATGAGCAGTTCTTC
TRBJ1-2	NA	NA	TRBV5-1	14	CASSLERTVAGYTF	TGCGCCAGCAGCTTGGAACGTACAGTAGCGGGCTACACCTTC
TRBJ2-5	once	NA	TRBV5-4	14	CASSLLLAKETQYF	TGTGCCAGCAGCTTGTTGCTAGCGAAAGAGACCCAGTACTTC
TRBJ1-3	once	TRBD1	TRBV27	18	CASSPRRGQIPSGNTIYF	TGTGCCAGCAGTCCCCGTCGGGGACAGATCCCCTCTGGAAACACCATATATTTT
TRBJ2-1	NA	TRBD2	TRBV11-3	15	CASSQAGLQKDEQFF	TGTGCCAGCAGCCAAGCGGGACTCCAAAAGGATGAGCAGTTCTTC
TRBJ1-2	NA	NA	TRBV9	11	CASSFWGGYTF	TGTGCCAGCAGCTTTTGGGGCGGCTACACCTTC
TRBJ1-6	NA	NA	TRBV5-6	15	CASSLDRGTDSPLHF	TGTGCCAGCAGCTTGGATAGGGGTACAGATTCACCCCTCCACTTT
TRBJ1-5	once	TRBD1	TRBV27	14	CASSSGGSNQPQHF	TGTGCCAGCAGTTCAGGGGGGAGCAATCAGCCCCAGCATTTT
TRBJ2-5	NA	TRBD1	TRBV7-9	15	CASSPDGQGGETQYF	TGTGCCAGCAGCCCAGACGGACAGGGCGGCGAGACCCAGTACTTC
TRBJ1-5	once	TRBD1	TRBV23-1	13	CAPGQGIPRPQHF	TGCGCCCCCGGACAGGGTATCCCTCGGCCCCAGCATTTT
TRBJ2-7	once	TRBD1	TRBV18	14	CASSDRGLVYEQYF	TGTGCCAGCTCAGACAGGGGGCTTGTCTACGAGCAGTACTTC
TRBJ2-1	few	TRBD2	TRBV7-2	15	CASSFSGGVDNEQFF	TGTGCCAGCAGCTTTAGCGGGGGGGTCGACAATGAGCAGTTCTTC
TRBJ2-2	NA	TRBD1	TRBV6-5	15	CASSSLDRGAGELFF	TGTGCCAGCAGTTCCCTGGACAGGGGGGCCGGGGAGCTGTTTTTT
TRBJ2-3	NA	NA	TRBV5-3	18	CARSFGFASSSSTDTQYF	TGTGCCAGAAGCTTTGGCTTTGCTAGCTCCTCTAGCACAGATACGCAGTATTTT
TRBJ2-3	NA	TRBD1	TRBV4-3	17	CASSQDGRQGEKDTQYF	TGCGCCAGCAGCCAAGATGGGCGACAGGGGGAGAAAGATACGCAGTATTTT
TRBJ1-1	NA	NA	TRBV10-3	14	CAISEPGVFTEAFF	TGTGCCATCAGTGAGCCAGGGGTGTTTACTGAAGCTTTCTTT
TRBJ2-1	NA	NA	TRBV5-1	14	CASSLGGIQGEQFF	TGCGCCAGCAGCTTGGGGGGGATACAGGGTGAGCAGTTCTTC
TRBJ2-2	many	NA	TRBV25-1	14	CASSEYSGAGELFF	TGTGCCAGCAGTGAATATAGCGGTGCCGGGGAGCTGTTTTTT
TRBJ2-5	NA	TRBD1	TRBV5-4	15	CASSWDRGRQETQYF	TGTGCCAGCAGCTGGGACAGGGGGCGACAAGAGACCCAGTACTTC
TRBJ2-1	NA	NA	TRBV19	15	CASREQGIDTAEQFF	TGTGCCAGTAGAGAACAGGGTATAGACACAGCTGAGCAGTTCTTC
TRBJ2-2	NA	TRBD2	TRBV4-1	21	CASSQVSPRWRGTPNTGELFF	TGCGCCAGCAGCCAAGTCAGTCCGAGGTGGCGGGGGACCCCGAACACCGGGGAGCTGTTTTTT
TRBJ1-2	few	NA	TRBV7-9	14	CASSPRAQGNGYTF	TGTGCCAGCAGCCCTAGGGCTCAGGGAAATGGCTACACCTTC
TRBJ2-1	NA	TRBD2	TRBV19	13	CASHHGGAGEQFF	TGTGCCAGTCACCACGGGGGGGCGGGTGAGCAGTTCTTC
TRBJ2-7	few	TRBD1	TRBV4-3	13	CASSPRTGGEQYF	TGCGCCAGCAGCCCTCGGACAGGTGGAGAGCAGTACTTC
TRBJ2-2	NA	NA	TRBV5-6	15	CASSLGRGGTGELFF	TGTGCCAGCAGCTTGGGCAGGGGTGGCACCGGGGAGCTGTTTTTT
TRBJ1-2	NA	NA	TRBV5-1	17	CASSLESLGHSNYGYTF	TGCGCCAGCAGCTTGGAATCTCTGGGACACTCTAACTATGGCTACACCTTC
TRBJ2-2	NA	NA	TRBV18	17	CASSPPGGEPSTGELFF	TGTGCCAGCTCACCTCCGGGCGGGGAGCCATCCACCGGGGAGCTGTTTTTT
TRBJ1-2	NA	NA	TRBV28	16	CASSLVAGISNYGYTF	TGTGCCAGCAGTTTAGTTGCAGGGATCAGTAACTATGGCTACACCTTC
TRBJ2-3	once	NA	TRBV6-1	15	CASGEAQGFVNTQYF	TGTGCCAGCGGTGAAGCCCAGGGTTTTGTAAATACGCAGTATTTT
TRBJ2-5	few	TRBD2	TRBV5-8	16	CASSIKTSGGFETQYF	TGTGCCAGCAGCATAAAGACTAGCGGGGGTTTTGAGACCCAGTACTTC
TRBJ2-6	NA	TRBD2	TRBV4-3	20	CASSPPGEGSGNSGANVLTF	TGCGCCAGCAGCCCCCCGGGGGAGGGGTCCGGAAACTCTGGGGCCAACGTCCTGACTTTC
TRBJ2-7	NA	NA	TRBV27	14	CASASAGLFYEQYF	TGTGCCAGCGCCAGTGCAGGGTTGTTTTACGAGCAGTACTTC
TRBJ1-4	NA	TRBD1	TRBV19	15	CASSDRVATNEKLFF	TGTGCCAGTAGCGACAGGGTAGCAACTAATGAAAAACTGTTTTTT
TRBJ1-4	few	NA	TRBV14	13	CASSQILNGKLFF	TGTGCCAGCAGCCAGATACTCAATGGAAAACTGTTTTTT
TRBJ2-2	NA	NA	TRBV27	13	CASSFRVGGELFF	TGTGCCAGCAGTTTCAGGGTTGGCGGGGAGCTGTTTTTT
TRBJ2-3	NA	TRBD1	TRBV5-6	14	CASSSPVRGQGSYF	TGTGCCAGCAGCTCGCCTGTTCGCGGACAGGGGTCGTATTTT
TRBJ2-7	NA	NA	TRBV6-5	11	CASTSLGVKYF	TGTGCCAGCACGTCCCTCGGGGTAAAGTACTTC
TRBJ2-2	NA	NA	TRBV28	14	CASSFTGRTGELFF	TGTGCCAGCAGTTTTACAGGGCGGACCGGGGAGCTGTTTTTT
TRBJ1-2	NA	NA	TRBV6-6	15	CASSHLQDPRATYTF	TGTGCCAGCAGTCACTTACAGGACCCCCGGGCGACCTACACCTTC
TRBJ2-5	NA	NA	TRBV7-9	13	CASRTGPQETQYF	TGTGCCAGCAGGACAGGTCCCCAAGAGACCCAGTACTTC
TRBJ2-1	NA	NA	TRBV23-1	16	CASSRPVLSSYNEQFF	TGCGCCAGCAGTCGCCCGGTCCTGAGCTCCTACAATGAGCAGTTCTTC
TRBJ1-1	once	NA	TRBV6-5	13	CASSIQRGTEAFF	TGTGCCAGCAGTATCCAGCGGGGAACTGAAGCTTTCTTT
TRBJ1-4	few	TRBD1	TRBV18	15	CASSSSDRGTQKLFF	TGTGCCAGCTCATCTTCTGACAGGGGAACCCAAAAACTGTTTTTT
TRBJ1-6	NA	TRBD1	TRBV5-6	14	CASSFGTGKSPLHF	TGTGCCAGCAGCTTCGGGACAGGCAAGTCACCCCTCCACTTT
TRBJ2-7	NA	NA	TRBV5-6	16	CASSLFDRTFSYEQYF	TGTGCCAGCAGCTTGTTCGACAGGACCTTCTCCTACGAGCAGTACTTC
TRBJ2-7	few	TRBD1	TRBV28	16	CASSYPPGQVAYEQYF	TGTGCCAGCAGTTACCCCCCCGGACAGGTGGCGTACGAGCAGTACTTC
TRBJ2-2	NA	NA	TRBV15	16	CATSDFQGKNTGELFF	TGTGCCACCAGCGATTTCCAGGGGAAGAACACCGGGGAGCTGTTTTTT